This TCR beta chain derives from a study of blood T cell repertoires in COVID-19. The CDR3 runs to 14 residues. The ends were cut back, 0 bases at V and 4 bases at J, with 11 bases in the middle. The germline V gene encodes CDR1 SGHRS and CDR2 YFSETQ. This clone was seen only a few times. TCRdb keeps only in-frame clones here, not all; method: immunoSEQ multiplex PCR. The sample consists of about 50,000 clones, about 90% of them appearing once. The TCR sequence derives from a human donor with active COVID-19. The donor label of this sample is uncertain. The specimen was peripheral blood. This chain links TRBV5-1 with TRBJ2-7; D gene unclear. The CDR3: CASSLAPHQYEQYF. Written as DNA, the CDR3 is TGCGCCAGCAGCTTGGCTCCACACCAGTACGAGCAGTACTTC.